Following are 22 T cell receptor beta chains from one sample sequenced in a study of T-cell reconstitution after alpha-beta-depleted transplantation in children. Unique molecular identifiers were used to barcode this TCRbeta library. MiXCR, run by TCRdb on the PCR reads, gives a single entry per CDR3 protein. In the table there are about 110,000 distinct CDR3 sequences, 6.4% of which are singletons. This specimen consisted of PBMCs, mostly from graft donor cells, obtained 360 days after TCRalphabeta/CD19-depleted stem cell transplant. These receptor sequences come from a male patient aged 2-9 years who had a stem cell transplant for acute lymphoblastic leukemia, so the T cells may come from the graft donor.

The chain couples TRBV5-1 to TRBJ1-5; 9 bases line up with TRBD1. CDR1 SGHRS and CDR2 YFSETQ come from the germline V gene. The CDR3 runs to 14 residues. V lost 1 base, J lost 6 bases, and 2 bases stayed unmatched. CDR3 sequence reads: CASSLTGGGQPQHF. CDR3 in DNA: TGCGCCAGCAGCTTGACAGGGGGCGGTCAGCCCCAGCATTTT.

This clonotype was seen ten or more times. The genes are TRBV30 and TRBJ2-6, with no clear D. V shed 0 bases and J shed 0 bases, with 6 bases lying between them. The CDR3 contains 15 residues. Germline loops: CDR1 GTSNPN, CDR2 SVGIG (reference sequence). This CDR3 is CAWSVGISGANVLTF. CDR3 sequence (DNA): TGTGCCTGGAGTGTCGGCATCTCTGGGGCCAACGTCCTGACTTTC.

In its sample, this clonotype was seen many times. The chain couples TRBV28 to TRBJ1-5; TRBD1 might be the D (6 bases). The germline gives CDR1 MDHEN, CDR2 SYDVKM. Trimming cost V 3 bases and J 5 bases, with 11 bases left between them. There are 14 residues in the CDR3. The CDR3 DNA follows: TGTGCCAGCAGTTTCGGACAGACCCATCAGCCCCAGCATTTT. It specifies CASSFGQTHQPQHF.

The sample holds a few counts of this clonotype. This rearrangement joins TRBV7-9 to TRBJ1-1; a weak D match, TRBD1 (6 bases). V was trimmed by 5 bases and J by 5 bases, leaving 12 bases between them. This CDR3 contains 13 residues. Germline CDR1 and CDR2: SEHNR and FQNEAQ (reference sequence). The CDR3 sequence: CASSPWGRTEAFF. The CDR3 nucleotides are TGTGCCAGCAGCCCATGGGGGCGTACTGAAGCTTTCTTT.

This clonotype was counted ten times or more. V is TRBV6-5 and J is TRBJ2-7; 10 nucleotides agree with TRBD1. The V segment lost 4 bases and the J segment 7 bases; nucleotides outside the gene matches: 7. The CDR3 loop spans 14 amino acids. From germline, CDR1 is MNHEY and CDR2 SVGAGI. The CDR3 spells CASSLDRGDREQYF. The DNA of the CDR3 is TGTGCCAGCAGTTTGGACAGGGGGGATCGGGAGCAGTACTTC.

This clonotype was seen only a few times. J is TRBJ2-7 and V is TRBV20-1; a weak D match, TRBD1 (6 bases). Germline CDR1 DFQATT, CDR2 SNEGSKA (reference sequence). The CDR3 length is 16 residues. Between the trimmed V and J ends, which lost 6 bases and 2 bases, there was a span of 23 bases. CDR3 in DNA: TGCAGTGCCTGGGACACCTACCTTAGGTACACCTACGAGCAGTACTTC. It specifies CSAWDTYLRYTYEQYF.

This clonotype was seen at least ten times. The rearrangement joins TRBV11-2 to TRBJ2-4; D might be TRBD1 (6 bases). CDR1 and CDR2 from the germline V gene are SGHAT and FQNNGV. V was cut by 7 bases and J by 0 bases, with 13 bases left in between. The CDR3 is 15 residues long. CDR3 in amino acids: CASTPQGLAKNIQYF. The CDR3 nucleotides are TGTGCCAGCACGCCGCAGGGGCTAGCCAAAAACATTCAGTACTTC.

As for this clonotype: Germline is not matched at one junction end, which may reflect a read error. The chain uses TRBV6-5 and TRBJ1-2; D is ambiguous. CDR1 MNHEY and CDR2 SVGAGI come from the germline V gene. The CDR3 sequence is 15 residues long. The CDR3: CASSYYLTGNYGYTF. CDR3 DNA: TGTGCCAGCAGCTACTACCTGACGGGGAACTATGGCTACACCTTC.

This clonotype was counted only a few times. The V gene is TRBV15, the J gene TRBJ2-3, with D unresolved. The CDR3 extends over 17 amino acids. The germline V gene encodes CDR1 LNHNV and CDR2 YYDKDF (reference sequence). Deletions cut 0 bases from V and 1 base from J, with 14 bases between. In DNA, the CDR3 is TGTGCCACCAGCAGAGATCTAAACGTAGCCCGCACAGATACGCAGTATTTT. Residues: CATSRDLNVARTDTQYF. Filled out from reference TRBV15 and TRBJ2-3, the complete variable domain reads DAMVIQNPRYQVTQFGKPVTLSCSQTLNHNVMYWYQQKSSQAPKLLFHYYDKDFNNEADTPDNFQSRRPNTSFCFLDIRSPGLGDTAMYLCATSRDLNVARTDTQYFGPGTRLTVL.

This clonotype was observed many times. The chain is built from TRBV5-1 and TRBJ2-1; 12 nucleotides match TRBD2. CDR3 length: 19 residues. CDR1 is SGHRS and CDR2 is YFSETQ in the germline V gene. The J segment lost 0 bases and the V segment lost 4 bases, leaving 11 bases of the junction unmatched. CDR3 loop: CASSPQGLAGQSSYNEQFF. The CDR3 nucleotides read TGCGCCAGCAGCCCTCAGGGACTAGCGGGCCAGAGCTCCTACAATGAGCAGTTCTTC.

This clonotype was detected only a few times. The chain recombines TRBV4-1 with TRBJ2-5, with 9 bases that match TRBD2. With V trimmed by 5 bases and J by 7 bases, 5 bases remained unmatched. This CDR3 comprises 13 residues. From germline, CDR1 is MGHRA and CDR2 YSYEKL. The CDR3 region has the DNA TGCGCCAGCAGCTTTAGCGGGGGTGGGACCCAGTACTTC. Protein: CASSFSGGGTQYF.

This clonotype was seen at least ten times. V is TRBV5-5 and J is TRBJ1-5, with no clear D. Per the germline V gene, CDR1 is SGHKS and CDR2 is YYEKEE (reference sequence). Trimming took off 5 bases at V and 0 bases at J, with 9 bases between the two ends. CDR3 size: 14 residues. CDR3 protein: CASSPGVSNQPQHF. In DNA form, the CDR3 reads TGTGCCAGCAGTCCCGGGGTTAGCAATCAGCCCCAGCATTTT.

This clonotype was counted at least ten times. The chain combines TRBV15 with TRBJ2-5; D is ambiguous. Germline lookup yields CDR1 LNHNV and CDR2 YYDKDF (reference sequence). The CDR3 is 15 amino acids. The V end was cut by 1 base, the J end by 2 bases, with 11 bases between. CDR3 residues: CATSRGQALQETQYF. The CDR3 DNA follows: TGTGCCACCAGCAGAGGGCAGGCGCTTCAAGAGACCCAGTACTTC. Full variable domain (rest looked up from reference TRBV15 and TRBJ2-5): DAMVIQNPRYQVTQFGKPVTLSCSQTLNHNVMYWYQQKSSQAPKLLFHYYDKDFNNEADTPDNFQSRRPNTSFCFLDIRSPGLGDTAMYLCATSRGQALQETQYFGPGTRLLVL.

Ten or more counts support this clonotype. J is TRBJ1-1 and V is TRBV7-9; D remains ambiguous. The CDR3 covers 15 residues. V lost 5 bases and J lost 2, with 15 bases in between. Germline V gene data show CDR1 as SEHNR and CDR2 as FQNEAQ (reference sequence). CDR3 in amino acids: CASSGNSGRNTEAFF. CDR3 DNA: TGTGCCAGCAGCGGCAATTCAGGTCGCAACACTGAAGCTTTCTTT.

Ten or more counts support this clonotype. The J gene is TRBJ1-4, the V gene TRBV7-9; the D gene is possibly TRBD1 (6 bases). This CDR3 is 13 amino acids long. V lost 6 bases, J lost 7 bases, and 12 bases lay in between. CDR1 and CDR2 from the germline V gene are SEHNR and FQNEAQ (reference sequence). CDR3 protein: CASRGGRREKLFF. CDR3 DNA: TGTGCCAGCAGGGGGGGCCGGCGTGAAAAACTGTTTTTT.

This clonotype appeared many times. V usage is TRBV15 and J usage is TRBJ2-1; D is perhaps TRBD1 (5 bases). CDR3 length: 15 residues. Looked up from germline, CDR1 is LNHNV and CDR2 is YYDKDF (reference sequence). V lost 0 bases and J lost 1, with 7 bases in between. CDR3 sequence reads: CATSREGRSYNEQFF. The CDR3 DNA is TGTGCCACCAGCAGAGAGGGGCGGTCCTACAATGAGCAGTTCTTC.

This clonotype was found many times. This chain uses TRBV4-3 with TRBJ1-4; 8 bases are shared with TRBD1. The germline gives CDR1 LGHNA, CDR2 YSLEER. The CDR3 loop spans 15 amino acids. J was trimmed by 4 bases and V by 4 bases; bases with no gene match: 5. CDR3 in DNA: TGCGCCAGCAGCCCTGGACAGGGTTTTAATGAAAAACTGTTTTTT. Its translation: CASSPGQGFNEKLFF.

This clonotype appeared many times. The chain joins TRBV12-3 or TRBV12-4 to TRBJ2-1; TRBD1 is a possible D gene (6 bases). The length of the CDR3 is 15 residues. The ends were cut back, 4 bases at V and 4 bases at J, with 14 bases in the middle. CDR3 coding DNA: TGTGCCAGCAGTTCGACCAGGGGTAGTTACAATGAGCAGTTCTTC. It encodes CASSSTRGSYNEQFF.

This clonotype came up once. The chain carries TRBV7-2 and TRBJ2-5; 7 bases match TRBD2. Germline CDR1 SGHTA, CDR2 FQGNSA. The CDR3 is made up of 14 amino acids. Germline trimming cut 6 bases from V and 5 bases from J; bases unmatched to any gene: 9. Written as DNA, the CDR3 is TGTGCCAGCAGTTCGGGACTATATAAGGAGACCCAGTACTTC. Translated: CASSSGLYKETQYF.

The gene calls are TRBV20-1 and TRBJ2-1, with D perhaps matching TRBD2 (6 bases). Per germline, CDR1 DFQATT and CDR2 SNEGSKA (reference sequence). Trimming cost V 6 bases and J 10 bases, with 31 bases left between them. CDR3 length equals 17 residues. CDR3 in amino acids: CSARTGRSGARRREQFF. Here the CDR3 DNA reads TGCAGTGCCAGAACGGGTCGCTCGGGAGCCCGTCGGAGAGAGCAGTTCTTC.

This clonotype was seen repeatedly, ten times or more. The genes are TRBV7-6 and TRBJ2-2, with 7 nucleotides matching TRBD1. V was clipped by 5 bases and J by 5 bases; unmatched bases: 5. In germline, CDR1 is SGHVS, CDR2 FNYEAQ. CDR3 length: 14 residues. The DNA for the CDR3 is TGTGCCAGCAGCCCGACAGGGCCTACCGGGGAGCTGTTTTTT. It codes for CASSPTGPTGELFF.

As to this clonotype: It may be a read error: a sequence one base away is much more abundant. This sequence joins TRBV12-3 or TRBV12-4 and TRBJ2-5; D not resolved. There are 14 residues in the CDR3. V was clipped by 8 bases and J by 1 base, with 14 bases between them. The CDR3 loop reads CASCRHPPQETQYF. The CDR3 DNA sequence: TGTGCCAGCTGTCGACACCCCCCCCAAGAGACCCAGTACTTC.